This is a list of T cell receptor beta chains from one sample in a study of cytomegalovirus exposure and HLA in healthy donors. Sequencing used immunoSEQ multiplex PCR; TCRdb keeps in-frame clones, though not all of them. In the table there are a few hundred thousand clones, more than 75% of which are singletons. The sequenced sample was PBMCs. These receptors were obtained from a woman aged 18-29 years in good health and CMV-seronegative. CDR3s include the opening cysteine and the closing phenylalanine or tryptophan. A D gene is named only where the DNA matches it firmly. Size is stated for part of the rows, as once, few or many counts, or as a class when the clone is expanded.

>.|TRBJ1-2|TRBD1|TRBV4-3
CASSQDGTGVLGYTF
TGCGCCAGCAGCCAAGATGGGACAGGGGTCCTTGGCTACACCTTC
>.|TRBJ2-7|TRBD1|TRBV11-2
CASSIGTGSYEQYF
TGTGCCAGCAGCATCGGGACAGGGTCCTACGAGCAGTACTTC
>.|TRBJ1-2|.|TRBV2
CASSDSNYGYTF
TGTGCCAGCAGTGACTCGAACTATGGCTACACCTTC
>.|TRBJ2-7|TRBD2|TRBV6-5
CASSSTGGSYEQYF
TGTGCCAGCAGCTCGACGGGGGGCTCCTACGAGCAGTACTTC
>.|TRBJ2-5|.|TRBV5-1
CASSLVAGMGQETQYF
TGCGCCAGCAGCTTGGTGGCAGGGATGGGGCAAGAGACCCAGTACTTC
>.|TRBJ1-2|.|TRBV5-6
CASSSSGPTGYTF
TGTGCCAGCAGCTCTTCAGGGCCTACGGGCTACACCTTC
>few|TRBJ2-5|TRBD2|TRBV28
CARAGGPGETQYF
TGTGCCAGGGCGGGAGGGCCGGGGGAGACCCAGTACTTC
>.|TRBJ2-3|TRBD2|TRBV5-4
CASSRGLAGPTDTQYF
TGTGCCAGCAGCCGGGGACTAGCGGGACCCACAGATACGCAGTATTTT
>.|TRBJ1-1|TRBD1|TRBV9
CASTPGTESEAFF
TGTGCCAGCACACCAGGGACAGAAAGTGAAGCTTTCTTT
>.|TRBJ1-4|.|TRBV11-2
CASSLVAEWKLFF
TGTGCCAGCAGCTTAGTGGCTGAATGGAAACTGTTTTTT
>.|TRBJ1-5|.|TRBV28
CASSYRDSYQPQHF
TGTGCCAGCAGCTACAGGGATTCGTATCAGCCCCAGCATTTT
>.|TRBJ1-2|.|TRBV7-2
CASSPTLNRVGYGYTF
TGTGCCAGCAGTCCAACACTAAACAGGGTCGGCTATGGCTACACCTTC
>once|TRBJ2-5|TRBD2|TRBV18
CASSPSGRVETQYF
TGTGCCAGCTCACCTTCTGGGAGGGTGGAGACCCAGTACTTC
>.|TRBJ2-1|TRBD2|TRBV29-1
CSAAGLAAEQFF
TGCAGCGCTGCTGGACTAGCGGCTGAGCAGTTCTTC
>few|TRBJ2-2|.|TRBV28
CASSLEGELFF
TGTGCCAGCAGTTTGGAGGGGGAGCTGTTTTTT
>.|TRBJ2-7|.|TRBV12-5
CASGTGTYEQYF
TGTGCTAGTGGCACCGGGACTTACGAGCAGTACTTC
>.|TRBJ2-7|.|TRBV6-1
CASREGLASYEQYF
TGTGCCAGCAGAGAGGGGCTAGCGTCCTACGAGCAGTACTTC
>.|TRBJ2-1|TRBD2|TRBV5-4
CASSLSWSGRTYNEQFF
TGTGCCAGCAGCTTGTCATGGAGCGGGAGGACCTACAATGAGCAGTTCTTC
>.|TRBJ1-3|.|TRBV2
CASSVRASGNTIYF
TGTGCCAGCAGTGTGCGAGCCTCTGGAAACACCATATATTTT
>.|TRBJ2-7|.|TRBV10-3
CAIRIRPDSSYEQYF
TGTGCCATCAGGATAAGACCAGACAGCTCCTACGAGCAGTACTTC
>.|TRBJ1-5|.|TRBV9
CASSVAGEFLQPQHF
TGTGCCAGCAGCGTAGCCGGAGAGTTTCTTCAGCCCCAGCATTTT
>.|TRBJ2-5|TRBD2|TRBV4-1
CASSQPPLAGVGQETQYF
TGCGCCAGCAGCCAACCCCCTTTAGCGGGTGTGGGGCAAGAGACCCAGTACTTC
>.|TRBJ2-7|.|TRBV6-1
CASSESAMPQGEQYF
TGTGCCAGCAGTGAAAGCGCGATGCCTCAAGGCGAGCAGTACTTC
>once|TRBJ2-1|.|TRBV11-2
CASRLPPGDLFF
TGTGCCAGCAGACTACCTCCGGGGGATCTGTTCTTC
>.|TRBJ1-5|.|TRBV2
CASSTGLNNQPQHF
TGTGCCAGCAGCACAGGGCTGAACAATCAGCCCCAGCATTTT
>.|TRBJ2-7|TRBD2|TRBV7-6
CASSLEIAGGSYEQYF
TGTGCCAGCAGCTTAGAAATAGCGGGAGGGTCCTACGAGCAGTACTTC
>.|TRBJ2-2|TRBD1|TRBV19
CASRRTGGAGELFF
TGTGCCAGTAGGAGGACAGGGGGGGCCGGGGAGCTGTTTTTT
>.|TRBJ2-7|TRBD2|TRBV6-5
CASRLSGLASYEQYF
TGTGCCAGCAGGCTTTCCGGACTAGCTTCCTACGAGCAGTACTTC
>.|TRBJ1-2|TRBD1|TRBV28
CASSLPGTGNYGYTF
TGTGCCAGCAGTCTTCCCGGGACAGGGAACTATGGCTACACCTTC
>.|TRBJ2-1|TRBD2|TRBV9
CASSVVRPSGLAGGSSYNEQFF
TGTGCCAGCAGCGTAGTAAGGCCGAGTGGACTAGCGGGAGGGTCATCCTACAATGAGCAGTTCTTC
>.|TRBJ2-4|.|TRBV5-6
CASSSGLTGAWAKNIQYF
TGTGCCAGCAGCTCAGGACTAACGGGAGCTTGGGCCAAAAACATTCAGTACTTC
>.|TRBJ1-1|.|TRBV9
CASSGAGGANTEAFF
TGTGCCAGCAGCGGAGCGGGAGGCGCGAACACTGAAGCTTTCTTT
>.|TRBJ2-2|TRBD2|TRBV5-1
CASSRTSGRNTGELFF
TGCGCCAGCAGCCGCACTAGCGGGAGGAACACCGGGGAGCTGTTTTTT
>.|TRBJ2-3|.|TRBV28
CASSSRTDTQYF
TGTGCCAGCAGTTCCAGGACAGATACGCAGTATTTT
>.|TRBJ1-1|.|TRBV7-9
CASSPLGGFGAFF
TGTGCCAGCAGCCCCCTGGGGGGGTTCGGAGCTTTCTTT
>.|TRBJ1-4|.|TRBV18
CASQTAANEKLFF
TGTGCCAGCCAAACCGCGGCTAATGAAAAACTGTTTTTT
>once|TRBJ2-3|.|TRBV4-2
CASSQDPAQNSDTQYF
TGTGCCAGCAGCCAAGATCCAGCGCAGAATTCAGATACGCAGTATTTT
>few|TRBJ1-5|.|TRBV19
CASRTTGNSNQPQHF
TGTGCCAGTAGAACAACAGGGAATAGCAATCAGCCCCAGCATTTT
>.|TRBJ2-2|TRBD2|TRBV30
CAWSAPPGLAGELFF
TGTGCCTGGAGCGCCCCCCCGGGACTAGCCGGGGAGCTGTTTTTT
>.|TRBJ2-2|TRBD2|TRBV5-1
CASSLASLAGGPHYTGELFF
TGCGCCAGCAGCTTGGCGAGCCTAGCGGGAGGGCCCCATTACACCGGGGAGCTGTTTTTT
>.|TRBJ2-7|.|TRBV6-5
CASREQVPYEQYF
TGTGCCAGCAGGGAACAGGTGCCCTACGAGCAGTACTTC
>once|TRBJ1-4|TRBD1|TRBV9
CASSLTTGRSEKLFF
TGTGCCAGCAGCCTAACGACAGGGCGTTCTGAAAAACTGTTTTTT
>few|TRBJ2-2|.|TRBV2
CASRARERKAGELFF
TGTGCCAGCAGGGCGAGGGAGCGCAAAGCCGGGGAGCTGTTTTTT
>.|TRBJ2-1|TRBD1|TRBV5-4
CASSLVTGLGNEQFF
TGTGCCAGCAGCTTGGTGACAGGGTTGGGGAATGAGCAGTTCTTC
>.|TRBJ2-3|TRBD2|TRBV7-2
CASSSEKLAGVSDTQYF
TGTGCCAGCAGCTCAGAAAAACTAGCGGGAGTCTCAGATACGCAGTATTTT
>.|TRBJ2-5|.|TRBV2
CASPHGTGQLQETQYF
TGTGCCAGCCCCCATGGTACAGGCCAACTCCAAGAGACCCAGTACTTC
>.|TRBJ2-7|.|TRBV5-1
CASSLEMSGYEQYF
TGCGCCAGCAGCTTGGAGATGTCAGGATACGAGCAGTACTTC